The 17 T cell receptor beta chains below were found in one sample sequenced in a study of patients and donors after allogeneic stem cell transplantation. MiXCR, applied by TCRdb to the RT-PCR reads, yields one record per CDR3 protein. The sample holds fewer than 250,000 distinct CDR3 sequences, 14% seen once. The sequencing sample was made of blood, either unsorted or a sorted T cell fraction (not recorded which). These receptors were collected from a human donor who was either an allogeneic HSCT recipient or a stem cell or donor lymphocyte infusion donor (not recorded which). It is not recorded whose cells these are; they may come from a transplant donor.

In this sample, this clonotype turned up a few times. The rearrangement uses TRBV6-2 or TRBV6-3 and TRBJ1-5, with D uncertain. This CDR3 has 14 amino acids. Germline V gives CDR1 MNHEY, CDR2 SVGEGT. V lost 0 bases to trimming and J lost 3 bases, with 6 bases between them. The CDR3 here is CASSYSWHNQPQHF. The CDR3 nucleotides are TGTGCCAGCAGTTACTCTTGGCACAATCAGCCCCAGCATTTT.

The CDR3 reads CASNGQGPSGANVLTF. For the CDR3, the DNA is TGTGCCAGCAACGGACAGGGACCCTCTGGGGCCAACGTCCTGACTTTC. The rearrangement joins TRBV2 to TRBJ2-6; TRBD1 matches at 8 bases. V shed 7 bases and J 0 bases; nucleotides not matched to a gene: 5. This CDR3 comprises 16 residues. The germline gives CDR1 SNHLY, CDR2 FYNNEI.

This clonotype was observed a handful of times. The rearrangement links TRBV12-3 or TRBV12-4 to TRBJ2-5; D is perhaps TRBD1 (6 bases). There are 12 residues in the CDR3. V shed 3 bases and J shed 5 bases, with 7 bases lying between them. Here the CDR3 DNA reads TGTGCCAGCAGTTTTAGGGGGGAGACCCAGTACTTC. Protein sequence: CASSFRGETQYF.

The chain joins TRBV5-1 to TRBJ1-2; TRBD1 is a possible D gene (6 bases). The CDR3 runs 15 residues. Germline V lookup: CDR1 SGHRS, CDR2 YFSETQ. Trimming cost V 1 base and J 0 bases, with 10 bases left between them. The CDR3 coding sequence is TGCGCCAGCAGCTTGAAAGGGGGGACTAACTATGGCTACACCTTC. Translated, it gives CASSLKGGTNYGYTF.

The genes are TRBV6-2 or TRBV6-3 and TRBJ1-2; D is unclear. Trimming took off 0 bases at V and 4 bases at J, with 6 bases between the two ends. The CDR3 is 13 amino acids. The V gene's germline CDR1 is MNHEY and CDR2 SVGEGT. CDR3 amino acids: CASSYSGGYGYTF. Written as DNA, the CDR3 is TGTGCCAGCAGTTACTCGGGCGGCTATGGCTACACCTTC.

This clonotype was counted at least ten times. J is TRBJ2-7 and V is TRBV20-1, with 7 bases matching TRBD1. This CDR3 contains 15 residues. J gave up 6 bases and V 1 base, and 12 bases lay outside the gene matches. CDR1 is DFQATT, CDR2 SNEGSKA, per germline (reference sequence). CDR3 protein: CSARVGEGARFEQYF. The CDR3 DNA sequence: TGCAGTGCTAGAGTCGGCGAGGGGGCGCGGTTCGAGCAGTACTTC.

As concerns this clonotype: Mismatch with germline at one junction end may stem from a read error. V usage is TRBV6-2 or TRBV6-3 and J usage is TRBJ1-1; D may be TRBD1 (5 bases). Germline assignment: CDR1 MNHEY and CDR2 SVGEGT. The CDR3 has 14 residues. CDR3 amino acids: CASSNSGSSTEAFF. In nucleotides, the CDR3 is TGTGCCAGCAGTAACTCAGGGTCGAGCACTGAAGCTTTCTTT.

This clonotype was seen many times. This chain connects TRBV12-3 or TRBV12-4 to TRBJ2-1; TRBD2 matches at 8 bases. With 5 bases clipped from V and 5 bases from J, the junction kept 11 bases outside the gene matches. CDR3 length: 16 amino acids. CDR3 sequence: CASSDIAGRGHNEQFF. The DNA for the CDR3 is TGTGCCAGCAGTGACATAGCGGGAAGGGGCCACAATGAGCAGTTCTTC.

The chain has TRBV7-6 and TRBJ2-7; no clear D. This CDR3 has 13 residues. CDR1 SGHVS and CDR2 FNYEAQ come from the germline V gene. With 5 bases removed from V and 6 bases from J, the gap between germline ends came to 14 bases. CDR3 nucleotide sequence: TGTGCCAGCAGCGGCCTGGTCGGCGGCGAGCAGTACTTC. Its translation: CASSGLVGGEQYF.

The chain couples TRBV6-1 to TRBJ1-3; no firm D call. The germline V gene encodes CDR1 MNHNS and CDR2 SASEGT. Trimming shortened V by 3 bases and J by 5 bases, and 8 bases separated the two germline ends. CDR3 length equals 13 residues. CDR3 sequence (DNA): TGTGCCAGCAGTGATGTCAGCCGAAACACCATATATTTT. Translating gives CASSDVSRNTIYF.

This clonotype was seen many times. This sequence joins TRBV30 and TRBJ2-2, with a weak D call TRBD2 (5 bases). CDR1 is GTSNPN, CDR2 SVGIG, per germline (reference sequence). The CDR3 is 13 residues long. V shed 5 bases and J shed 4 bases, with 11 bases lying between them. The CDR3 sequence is CAWVWRATGELFF. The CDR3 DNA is TGTGCCTGGGTGTGGCGGGCCACCGGGGAGCTGTTTTTT.

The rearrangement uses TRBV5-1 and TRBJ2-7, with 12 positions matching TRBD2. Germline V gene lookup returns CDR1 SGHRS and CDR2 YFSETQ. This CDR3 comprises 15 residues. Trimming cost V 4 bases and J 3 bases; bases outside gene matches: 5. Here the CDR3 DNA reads TGCGCCAGCAGCGGTCGGACTAGCGGGAACTACGAGCAGTACTTC. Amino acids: CASSGRTSGNYEQYF.

CDR3 in DNA: TGTGCCACCAGTGAGGGGGAAAACATTCAGTACTTC. Translation gives CATSEGENIQYF. V usage is TRBV24-1 and J usage is TRBJ2-4, with D possibly called TRBD1 or TRBD2 (5 bases each). V was shortened by 4 bases and J by 5 bases, with 5 bases between the two germline ends. Germline V gene data show CDR1 as KGHDR and CDR2 as SFDVKD. There are 12 residues in the CDR3.

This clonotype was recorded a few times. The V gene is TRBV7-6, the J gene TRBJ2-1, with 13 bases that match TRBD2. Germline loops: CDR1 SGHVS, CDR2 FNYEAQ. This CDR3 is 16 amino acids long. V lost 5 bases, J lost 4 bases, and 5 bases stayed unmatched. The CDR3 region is CASSIGTSGVYNEQFF. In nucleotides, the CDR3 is TGTGCCAGCAGCATCGGGACTAGCGGGGTTTACAATGAGCAGTTCTTC.

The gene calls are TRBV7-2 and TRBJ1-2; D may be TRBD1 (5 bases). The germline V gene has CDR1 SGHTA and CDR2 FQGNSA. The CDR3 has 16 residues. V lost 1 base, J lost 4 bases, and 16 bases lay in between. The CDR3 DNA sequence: TGTGCCAGCAGCTTAGATTCGGGGGGTCAGCTCTATGGCTACACCTTC. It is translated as CASSLDSGGQLYGYTF. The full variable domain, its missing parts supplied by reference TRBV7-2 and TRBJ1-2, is GAGVSQSPSNKVTEKGKDVELRCDPISGHTALYWYRQSLGQGLEFLIYFQGNSAPDKSGLPSDRFSAERTGGSVSTLTIQRTQQEDSAVYLCASSLDSGGQLYGYTFGSGTRLTVV.

For the CDR3, the DNA is TGTGCCAGTAGTATAGATCGACAGAAGGGTGAGCAGTTCTTC. Its protein product is CASSIDRQKGEQFF. This chain uses TRBV19 with TRBJ2-1, with D possibly TRBD1 on 5 matching bases. The CDR3 length is 14 residues. The V and J ends lost 0 bases and 9 bases respectively, with 12 bases between them. Germline values: CDR1 LNHDA, CDR2 SQIVND (reference sequence). Combining the CDR3 with reference TRBV19 and TRBJ2-1 gives the whole variable domain DGGITQSPKYLFRKEGQNVTLSCEQNLNHDAMYWYRQDPGQGLRLIYYSQIVNDFQKGDIAEGYSVSREKKESFPLTVTSAQKNPTAFYLCASSIDRQKGEQFFGPGTRLTVL.

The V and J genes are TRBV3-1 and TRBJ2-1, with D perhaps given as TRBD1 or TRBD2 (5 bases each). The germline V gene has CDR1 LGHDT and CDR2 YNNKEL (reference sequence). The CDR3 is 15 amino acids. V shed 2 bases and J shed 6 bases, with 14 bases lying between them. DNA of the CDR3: TGTGCCAGCAGCCAATGGGGGAACCAGGGCAATGAGCAGTTCTTC. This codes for CASSQWGNQGNEQFF.